The entry that follows covers one T cell receptor (beta chain) sequence. The germline V gene encodes CDR1 SGHRS and CDR2 YFSETQ. The CDR3 is made up of 12 amino acids. V lost 2 bases and J 8 bases, leaving 7 bases between the germline ends. Assay: immunoSEQ multiplex PCR; the TCRdb copy retains only in-frame clones and omits some. Of 85,000 to 100,000 clones listed, just over 90% are singletons. The record originates from a study of control samples from healthy donors and cancer patients. Sample: blood. The V and J genes are TRBV5-1 and TRBJ1-4; no reliable D call. The TCR comes from a man between 18 and 29 years old in good health. CDR3 DNA: TGCGCCAGCAGCTTCACGGCCGAAAAACTGTTTTTT. It encodes CASSFTAEKLFF.